Presented here are 31 T cell receptor beta chains from one specimen sequenced in a study of CD8 T cells in ankylosing spondylitis. TCRdb independently ran MiXCR on the 5' RACE reads; one entry per CDR3 protein. This sample has nearly 350,000 distinct CDR3 sequences, with roughly 14% found just once. Sequenced input: blood, either unsorted or a sorted T cell fraction (not recorded which). Receptor source: a male donor with ankylosing spondylitis or in good health (not recorded which).

This clonotype appeared a few times. The chain links TRBV4-2 to TRBJ1-1; D uncertain. The CDR3 spans 14 residues. The V gene's germline CDR1 is LGHNA and CDR2 YNFKEQ. Trimming stripped 0 bases from V and 10 bases from J, with 15 bases between. CDR3: CASSQDRAEGSAFF. The CDR3 region has the DNA TGTGCCAGCAGCCAAGATCGGGCAGAGGGATCAGCTTTCTTT.

The V gene is TRBV5-1, the J gene TRBJ2-5; 7 bases are shared with TRBD2. The CDR3 length is 15 residues. Germline lookup yields CDR1 SGHRS and CDR2 YFSETQ. J gave up 4 bases and V 3 bases, and 9 bases lay outside the gene matches. The CDR3 loop is CASSWAGDGLETQYF. As DNA, the CDR3 is TGCGCCAGCAGCTGGGCGGGGGACGGCCTAGAGACCCAGTACTTC.

The chain is built from TRBV5-1 and TRBJ2-2; tentatively, D is TRBD1 (6 bases). V dropped 3 bases and J dropped 4 bases, with 13 bases sitting between them. Germline lookup yields CDR1 SGHRS and CDR2 YFSETQ. CDR3 size: 15 residues. This chain's CDR3 is CASSSGAHGTGELFF. The CDR3 region has the DNA TGCGCCAGCAGCTCAGGGGCGCATGGCACCGGGGAGCTGTTTTTT.

Many counts were recorded for this clonotype. The chain employs TRBV7-9 and TRBJ2-1; D is perhaps TRBD2 (5 bases). Germline CDR1 is SEHNR and CDR2 is FQNEAQ (reference sequence). V was trimmed by 5 bases and J by 0 bases, leaving 14 bases between them. The CDR3 spans 16 residues. The CDR3 here is CASSPPTGSSYNEQFF. The CDR3 DNA follows: TGTGCCAGCAGCCCCCCCACGGGGAGCTCCTACAATGAGCAGTTCTTC.

In its sample, this clonotype was seen a few times. This chain joins TRBV12-3 or TRBV12-4 and TRBJ2-7; 7 bases fit TRBD2. The CDR3 consists of 13 residues. The V gene end was trimmed by 6 bases and the J gene end by 3 bases; junction bases not matched to a gene: 5. The CDR3 sequence is CASSPGLGYEQYF. CDR3 sequence (DNA): TGTGCCAGCAGCCCCGGACTAGGCTACGAGCAGTACTTC.

This chain connects TRBV20-1 to TRBJ2-1, with 7 bases fitting TRBD1. The ends lost 5 bases at V and 8 bases at J; junction bases unmatched: 9. The CDR3 has 13 amino acids. CDR1 is DFQATT and CDR2 is SNEGSKA in the germline V gene (reference sequence). The CDR3 nucleotides are TGCAGTGCTTGTGACAGGGAGTACGATGAGCAGTTCTTC. Amino acids: CSACDREYDEQFF.

This clonotype was picked up a small number of times. The chain links TRBV30 to TRBJ2-5, with 8 bases aligning to TRBD1. V lost 1 base to trimming and J lost 4 bases; unmatched junction nucleotides: 8. CDR1 is GTSNPN and CDR2 is SVGIG in the germline V gene (reference sequence). The CDR3 sequence is 15 residues long. The CDR3 bases are TGTGCCTGGAGTGAGGGACAGGCAGTTGGAGAGACCCAGTACTTC. It is translated as CAWSEGQAVGETQYF.

The rearrangement uses TRBV20-1 and TRBJ2-2, with 8 bases identical to TRBD1. Unmatched junction bases numbered 8, after V lost 5 bases and J lost 6 bases. CDR3 length: 14 amino acids. Germline V CDR1 and CDR2: DFQATT, SNEGSKA (reference sequence). The CDR3 sequence: CSARQGPRAGELFF. The CDR3 DNA is TGCAGTGCTCGACAGGGGCCTAGGGCCGGGGAGCTGTTTTTT.

The chain uses TRBV19 and TRBJ1-4; D gene unclear. Germline lookup yields CDR1 LNHDA and CDR2 SQIVND (reference sequence). V dropped 5 bases and J dropped 6 bases, with 10 bases sitting between them. The CDR3 consists of 13 residues. DNA of the CDR3: TGTGCCAGTAGTCCGGTGGATGATGAAAAACTGTTTTTT. Protein sequence: CASSPVDDEKLFF. The variable domain in full, with the rest retrieved from reference TRBV19 and TRBJ1-4, is DGGITQSPKYLFRKEGQNVTLSCEQNLNHDAMYWYRQDPGQGLRLIYYSQIVNDFQKGDIAEGYSVSREKKESFPLTVTSAQKNPTAFYLCASSPVDDEKLFFGSGTQLSVL.

CDR3 protein: CASSPRQTRMNTEAFF. The CDR3 DNA reads TGTGCCAGCAGCCCCCGGCAGACCCGCATGAACACTGAAGCTTTCTTT. The V call is TRBV5-5, the J call TRBJ1-1; D call uncertain. Looked up from germline, CDR1 is SGHKS and CDR2 is YYEKEE (reference sequence). CDR3 size: 16 residues. Trimming cost V 4 bases and J 0 bases, with 16 bases left between them.

In its sample, this clonotype was seen a few times. This chain connects TRBV6-1 to TRBJ2-2; a possible D gene is TRBD2 (6 bases). The V and J ends lost 0 bases and 1 base respectively, with 6 bases between them. Germline CDR1 and CDR2: MNHNS and SASEGT. The CDR3 loop spans 15 amino acids. CDR3 protein: CASSEASGNTGELFF. The CDR3 DNA reads as TGTGCCAGCAGTGAAGCTAGCGGGAACACCGGGGAGCTGTTTTTT.

This clonotype was seen only a few times. In nucleotides, the CDR3 is TGCGCCAGCACAGGGACAGGGAGTCTTACGCAGTATTTT. It encodes CASTGTGSLTQYF. The chain is built from TRBV4-1 and TRBJ2-3, with 9 bases aligning to TRBD1. Germline lookup yields CDR1 MGHRA and CDR2 YSYEKL. The V segment lost 7 bases and the J segment 8 bases; nucleotides outside the gene matches: 7. The CDR3 has 13 residues.

This clonotype has more than one count but fewer than ten. The J gene is TRBJ1-1, the V gene TRBV5-1; 12 nucleotides align to TRBD1. The germline CDR1 and CDR2 sequences are SGHRS and YFSETQ. J lost 3 bases, V lost 0 bases, and 6 bases had no gene match. This CDR3 is 17 amino acids long. The CDR3 protein is CASSLAGTGGGYTEAFF. Written as DNA, the CDR3 is TGCGCCAGCAGCTTGGCCGGGACAGGGGGCGGGTACACTGAAGCTTTCTTT.

V is TRBV5-1 and J is TRBJ2-1; tentative D call: TRBD1 (6 bases). Germline assignment: CDR1 SGHRS and CDR2 YFSETQ. Trimming removed 4 bases from V and 2 bases from J, with 19 bases in between. This CDR3 is 17 amino acids long. CDR3 region: CASSPLQGRPPYNEQFF. Here the CDR3 DNA reads TGCGCCAGCAGCCCACTTCAGGGGCGCCCCCCCTACAATGAGCAGTTCTTC.

A few counts support this clonotype. The V gene is TRBV6-1, the J gene TRBJ2-1; perhaps D is TRBD1 or TRBD2 (5 bases each). V lost 9 bases, J lost 8 bases, and 17 bases lay in between. The CDR3 has 13 residues. Germline lookup yields CDR1 MNHNS and CDR2 SASEGT. The DNA of the CDR3 is TGTGCCAGGGCTGGGGGAGTTTCGGATGAGCAGTTCTTC. It yields the protein CARAGGVSDEQFF.

The chain is built from TRBV6-1 and TRBJ2-2; 7 bases map to TRBD1. Germline-derived CDR1 and CDR2 are MNHNS and SASEGT. CDR3 length: 16 residues. Trimming took 2 bases from V and 0 from J; bases not matched to a gene: 3. As DNA, the CDR3 is TGTGCCAGCAGTGAAATCGGGACAGCGAACACCGGGGAGCTGTTTTTT. The encoded protein is CASSEIGTANTGELFF.

In this sample, this clonotype turned up a few times. The chain combines TRBV5-1 with TRBJ2-1; 9 bases align to TRBD2. V dropped 5 bases and J dropped 4; count of bases not matched to a gene: 7. CDR3 length: 15 amino acids. Per the germline V gene, CDR1 is SGHRS and CDR2 is YFSETQ. This chain's CDR3 is CASRRAGGTYNEQFF. The DNA of the CDR3 is TGCGCCAGCAGACGAGCGGGAGGTACTTACAATGAGCAGTTCTTC.

In DNA, the CDR3 is TGTGCCAGCAGCCCGGGACTAGGAAGGCCGGGCGATGAGCAGTTCTTC. Translated: CASSPGLGRPGDEQFF. The chain recombines TRBV6-2 or TRBV6-3 with TRBJ2-1, with 8 bases fitting TRBD2. V gave up 6 bases and J gave up 8 bases; unmatched junction bases: 15. CDR1 MNHEY and CDR2 SVGEGT come from the germline V gene. The CDR3 has 16 residues.

This clonotype was observed a handful of times. The gene calls are TRBV4-2 and TRBJ2-5, with D hard to call. This CDR3 has 15 residues. V lost 0 bases to trimming and J lost 1 base, with 9 bases between them. Germline V gene sequence: CDR1 LGHNA, CDR2 YNFKEQ. The DNA for the CDR3 is TGTGCCAGCAGCCAAGATCTTAGGCCCCAAGAGACCCAGTACTTC. Protein sequence: CASSQDLRPQETQYF.

This clonotype occurred many times. The gene calls are TRBV7-9 and TRBJ2-2; D perhaps matches TRBD1 (5 bases). Germline V CDR1 and CDR2: SEHNR, FQNEAQ (reference sequence). The CDR3 spans 16 residues. With 3 bases removed from V and 1 base from J, the gap between germline ends came to 12 bases. CDR3 in DNA: TGTGCCAGCAGCTTCCCAGGGCAGGGGAACACCGGGGAGCTGTTTTTT. Protein: CASSFPGQGNTGELFF.

This clonotype was found a few times. J is TRBJ2-7 and V is TRBV12-5; no firm D call. The length of the CDR3 is 12 residues. Trimming pared 1 base from V and 4 bases from J, leaving 5 bases between. The germline gives CDR1 LGHNT, CDR2 FRNRAP. Here the CDR3 reads CASGLGAYEQYF. Here the CDR3 DNA reads TGTGCTAGTGGTTTGGGAGCGTACGAGCAGTACTTC.

This clonotype was observed a few times. The chain is built from TRBV4-1 and TRBJ1-1; TRBD1 agrees at 11 bases. Germline CDR1 and CDR2: MGHRA and YSYEKL. V lost 5 bases, J lost 5 bases, and 10 bases stayed unmatched. The CDR3 contains 16 residues. The CDR3 sequence is CASSARPGQGGTEAFF. The CDR3 nucleotides are TGCGCCAGCAGCGCGCGGCCGGGACAGGGGGGTACTGAAGCTTTCTTT.

The CDR3 bases are TGTGCCAGCAGCAAAGCTGGACAGGGGGCCGGGGAGCTGTTTTTT. Translated: CASSKAGQGAGELFF. The chain joins TRBV21-1 to TRBJ2-2; the table calls TRBD1, which could not be checked here. TRBV21-1 represents a pseudogene. CDR3 length: 15 residues.

The chain has TRBV7-8 and TRBJ2-7, with D perhaps matching TRBD1 (5 bases). The CDR3 runs to 16 residues. The germline V gene has CDR1 SGHVS and CDR2 FQNEAQ. Deletions cut 5 bases from V and 7 bases from J, with 24 bases between. CDR3 bases: TGTGCCAGCAGCCCCGACGGAACAGGCAATAAACGGGAGCAGTACTTC. This translates into CASSPDGTGNKREQYF.

The table lists this clonotype with many counts. V and J are TRBV12-3 or TRBV12-4 and TRBJ2-6; D is unresolved. The length of the CDR3 is 13 residues. V was clipped by 6 bases and J by 1 base, with 4 bases between them. The CDR3, as DNA: TGTGCCAGCAGACCTTCTGGGGCCAACGTCCTGACTTTC. Protein sequence: CASRPSGANVLTF.

The chain employs TRBV9 and TRBJ2-5; D call uncertain. CDR3 size: 16 residues. Trimming left V 4 bases short and J 5 bases short, with 21 bases between. Germline CDR1 SGDLS, CDR2 YYNGEE. Here the CDR3 DNA reads TGTGCCAGCAGCCCCCACCCCGGGCTCGGGCATGAGACCCAGTACTTC. The encoded protein is CASSPHPGLGHETQYF.

The chain carries TRBV5-8 and TRBJ2-4; D gene uncertain. V gave up 3 bases and J gave up 0 bases, with 13 bases separating them. CDR1 SGHTS and CDR2 YDEGEE come from the germline V gene. There are 16 residues in the CDR3. CDR3 loop: CASSSLHKLAKNIQYF. DNA of the CDR3: TGTGCCAGCAGCTCGCTACATAAGCTAGCCAAAAACATTCAGTACTTC.

V usage is TRBV3-1 and J usage is TRBJ2-1, with 8 bases that match TRBD2. The J segment lost 8 bases and the V segment lost 4 bases, leaving 7 bases of the junction unmatched. Looked up from germline, CDR1 is LGHDT and CDR2 is YNNKEL (reference sequence). The CDR3 length is 14 residues. The CDR3 sequence: CASSLGTRGYEQFF. CDR3 coding DNA: TGTGCCAGCAGCCTCGGGACTAGGGGATATGAGCAGTTCTTC.

V usage is TRBV10-3 and J usage is TRBJ2-2; 13 bases match TRBD2. Germline-derived CDR1 and CDR2 are ENHRY and SYGVKD. V trimming: 2 bases; J trimming: 0 bases; junction bases outside the gene matches: 3. The CDR3 runs 18 residues. This CDR3 is CAISEQLAGGPNTGELFF. The CDR3 nucleotides are TGTGCCATCAGTGAGCAACTAGCGGGAGGGCCGAACACCGGGGAGCTGTTTTTT.

This clonotype was observed a few times. The V gene is TRBV5-1, the J gene TRBJ1-1; TRBD1 aligns across 7 bases. The V and J ends lost 4 bases and 1 base, in that order; junction bases with no gene match: 7. The V gene's germline CDR1 is SGHRS and CDR2 YFSETQ. The CDR3 spans 15 residues. The CDR3, as DNA: TGCGCCAGCAGCCCCCAGGGACAGAAGAACACTGAAGCTTTCTTT. Its protein product is CASSPQGQKNTEAFF.

The table lists this clonotype with a few counts. The chain recombines TRBV14 with TRBJ2-7, with 10 bases matching TRBD2. Germline trimming cut 4 bases from V and 1 base from J; bases unmatched to any gene: 7. CDR1 SGHDN and CDR2 FVKESK come from the germline V gene. The CDR3 length is 16 residues. Written as DNA, the CDR3 is TGTGCCAGCAGCCTGCGTATAGCGGGAGGTTCCTACGAGCAGTACTTC. It specifies CASSLRIAGGSYEQYF. Combining the CDR3 with reference TRBV14 and TRBJ2-7 gives the whole variable domain EAGVTQFPSHSVIEKGQTVTLRCDPISGHDNLYWYRRVMGKEIKFLLHFVKESKQDESGMPNNRFLAERTGGTYSTLKVQPAELEDSGVYFCASSLRIAGGSYEQYFGPGTRLTVT.